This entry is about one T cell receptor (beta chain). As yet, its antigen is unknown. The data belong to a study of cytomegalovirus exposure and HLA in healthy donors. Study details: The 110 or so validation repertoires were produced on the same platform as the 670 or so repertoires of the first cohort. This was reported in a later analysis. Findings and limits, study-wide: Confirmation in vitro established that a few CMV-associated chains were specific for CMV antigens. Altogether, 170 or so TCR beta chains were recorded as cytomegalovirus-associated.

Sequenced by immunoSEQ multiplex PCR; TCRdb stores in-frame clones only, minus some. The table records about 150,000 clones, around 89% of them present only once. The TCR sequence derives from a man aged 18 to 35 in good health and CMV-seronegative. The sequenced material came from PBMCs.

CDR3 in DNA: TGTGCCACCCTCCGGGGGGGGAGCACAGATACGCAGTATTTT. Protein sequence: CATLRGGSTDTQYF. V and J are TRBV5-6 and TRBJ2-3; TRBD2 aligns across 8 bases. This CDR3 is 14 amino acids long. J gave up 0 bases and V 9 bases, and 6 bases lay outside the gene matches. CDR1 and CDR2 from the germline V gene are SGHDT and YYEEEE.